This TCR beta chain was sequenced during a study of blood T cell repertoires in COVID-19. Study details: Acute and convalescent COVID-19 samples came from the United States, Italy and Spain. T cells, B-cell-depleted T cells, or PBMCs provided the cDNA or gDNA that served as material.

Authors' processing steps: It was from reference gene primer amplification that nucleated cell counts were estimated. Assay used: immunoSEQ multiplex PCR; TCRdb lists only in-frame clones, some missing. The V and J calls and clone size come from that table; D and trimming were worked out from the DNA. The sample lists 250,000 or so clones, around four fifths occurring once. CDR1 LNHDA and CDR2 SQIVND come from the germline V gene (reference sequence). With 7 bases removed from V and 3 bases from J, the gap between germline ends came to 15 bases. This CDR3 spans 15 amino acids. The sample comprised peripheral blood. The rearrangement uses TRBV19 and TRBJ2-2; the D gene is possibly TRBD2 (5 bases). This receptor was identified in a man between 25 and 39 years old who had recovered from COVID-19. The CDR3 is CASTQDAGYTGELFF. The CDR3 DNA is TGTGCCAGTACCCAGGATGCGGGCTACACCGGGGAGCTGTTTTTT.